One sample yielded the 13 T cell receptor beta chains listed below, sequenced in a study of monozygotic twins with inflammatory bowel disease. TCRdb reprocessed the 5' RACE reads and reports one entry per CDR3 protein, with no DNA. Listed are more than 300,000 distinct CDR3 sequences; around 2.6% falls within the top ten. Sequenced sample: blood. Every receptor here comes from a human donor with ulcerative colitis or Crohn's disease, or a healthy co-twin of an affected twin (not recorded which).

The gene calls are TRBV30 and TRBJ1-1; the D gene TCRdb calls, TRBD1, cannot be checked with no DNA. In germline, CDR1 is GTSNPN, CDR2 SVGIG (reference sequence). The CDR3 runs to 16 residues. The CDR3 loop reads CAWSNRRQGAYTEAFF.

The gene calls are TRBV9 and TRBJ1-2. The germline V gene has CDR1 SGDLS and CDR2 YYNGEE. The CDR3 covers 12 residues. Here the CDR3 reads CASSGYKYGYTF.

The rearrangement uses TRBV5-4 and TRBJ1-6. The CDR3 extends over 15 amino acids. From germline, CDR1 is SGHNT and CDR2 YYREEE (reference sequence). This chain's CDR3 is CASSLPGSYNSPLHF.

The chain recombines TRBV20-1 with TRBJ2-3; TCRdb's D call of TRBD1 is untestable without DNA. The length of the CDR3 is 17 residues. Germline V gives CDR1 DFQATT, CDR2 SNEGSKA (reference sequence). CDR3: CSASSGAIQSSTDTQYF.

The chain couples TRBV24-1 to TRBJ2-3; TCRdb reports TRBD1, a call that lacks DNA to check it against. This CDR3 is built from 17 residues. Germline assignment: CDR1 KGHDR and CDR2 SFDVKD. CDR3 sequence: CATSDAIGTGSTDTQYF.

The chain's CDR3 is CASSRMDRGWFF. This chain connects TRBV5-1 to TRBJ2-1; TCRdb reports TRBD1, a call that lacks DNA to check it against. Germline CDR1 reads SGHRS; CDR2 reads YFSETQ. This CDR3 is built from 12 residues.

This rearrangement joins TRBV12-3 or TRBV12-4 to TRBJ2-5; TCRdb returns TRBD1, unconfirmable since there is no DNA. CDR3 length equals 14 residues. The CDR3 spells CASTRRGEGETQYF.

V gene TRBV20-1 combines with J gene TRBJ2-1; the TCRdb D gene call, TRBD1, has no DNA to confirm it. CDR1 and CDR2 from the germline V gene are DFQATT and SNEGSKA (reference sequence). The CDR3 loop spans 14 amino acids. The CDR3 spells CSARTGQGGNEQFF.

The chain links TRBV18 to TRBJ2-3; TCRdb's D gene call, TRBD1, goes unchecked for lack of DNA. The length of the CDR3 is 15 residues. Germline V gene lookup returns CDR1 KGHSH and CDR2 LQKENI. CDR3 residues: CASSPQGKGTDTQYF.

The chain has TRBV27 and TRBJ2-7. This CDR3 is 14 amino acids long. The germline V gene has CDR1 MNHEY and CDR2 SMNVEV (reference sequence). Here the CDR3 reads CASSLLHRSYEQYF.

V gene TRBV5-4 combines with J gene TRBJ2-3; TCRdb's D gene call, TRBD2, goes unchecked for lack of DNA. Germline CDR1 is SGHNT and CDR2 is YYREEE (reference sequence). This CDR3 has 13 amino acids. CDR3 region: CASSLWEADTQYF. Supplemented by reference TRBV5-4 and TRBJ2-3, the full variable domain reads ETGVTQSPTHLIKTRGQQVTLRCSSQSGHNTVSWYQQALGQGPQFIFQYYREEENGRGNFPPRFSGLQFPNYSSELNVNALELDDSALYLCASSLWEADTQYFGPGTRLTVL.

The chain joins TRBV6-1 to TRBJ2-2; TCRdb proposes TRBD1, but this gene call is untestable without DNA. The germline gives CDR1 MNHNS, CDR2 SASEGT. This CDR3 region has 18 residues. The CDR3: CASMLSSAAGGATGELFF.

The genes are TRBV9 and TRBJ2-7; no DNA is available, so the TRBD1 call from TCRdb remains unchecked. The CDR3 is made up of 15 amino acids. Germline V gene sequence: CDR1 SGDLS, CDR2 YYNGEE. CDR3 region: CASSVEGQGVEKQYF.